These 2 T cell receptor beta chains share one sample of origin, sequenced in a study of PD-1 blockade in classical Hodgkin lymphoma. Only in-frame clones appear in the TCRdb table, and some are missing; sequencing was by immunoSEQ multiplex PCR. Among approximately 65,000 clones listed, approximately 90% were seen once. Each patient's relapse followed autologous stem cell transplantation, and brentuximab vedotin exposure varied. The sequencing here drew on peripheral blood mononuclear cells (PBMCs), taken at baseline. The receptors stem from a human donor with classical Hodgkin lymphoma.

The chain is built from TRBV19 and TRBJ1-2; tentative D call: TRBD1 (5 bases). Per germline, CDR1 LNHDA and CDR2 SQIVND (reference sequence). CDR3 length: 14 residues. Trimming removed 8 bases from V and 3 bases from J, with 16 bases in between. The CDR3 region has the DNA TGTGCCAGTGGAATCCCGGGGGTCGACTATGGCTACACCTTC. Encoded protein: CASGIPGVDYGYTF.

The CDR3 sequence: CASSQDRRVGYEQYF. CDR3 DNA sequence: TGCGCCAGCAGCCAAGACCGCAGGGTAGGGTACGAGCAGTACTTC. The V gene is TRBV4-3, the J gene TRBJ2-7; weak D call: TRBD1 (5 bases). The CDR3 is 15 amino acids. V shed 0 bases and J shed 4 bases, with 13 bases lying between them. Looked up from germline, CDR1 is LGHNA and CDR2 is YSLEER.